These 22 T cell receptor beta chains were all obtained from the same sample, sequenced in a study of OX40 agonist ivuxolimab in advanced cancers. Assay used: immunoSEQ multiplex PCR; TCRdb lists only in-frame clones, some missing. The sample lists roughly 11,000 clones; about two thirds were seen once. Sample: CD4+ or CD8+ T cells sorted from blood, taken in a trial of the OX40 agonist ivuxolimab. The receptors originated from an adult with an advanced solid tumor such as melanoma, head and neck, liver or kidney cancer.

CDR3 loop: CASSSLGYPKGETQYF. Here the CDR3 DNA reads TGTGCCAGCAGCTCACTAGGGTACCCGAAGGGGGAGACCCAGTACTTC. The chain is built from TRBV11-3 and TRBJ2-5; D may be TRBD1 or TRBD2 (5 bases each). This CDR3 has 16 amino acids. Between the trimmed V and J ends, which lost 4 bases and 5 bases, there was a span of 20 bases. In germline, CDR1 is SGHNT, CDR2 YENEEA.

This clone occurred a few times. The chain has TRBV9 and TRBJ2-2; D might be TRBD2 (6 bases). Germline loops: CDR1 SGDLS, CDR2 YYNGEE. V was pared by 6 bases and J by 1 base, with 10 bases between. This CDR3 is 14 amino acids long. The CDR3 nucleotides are TGTGCCAGCACCGGGCGGGAGAACACCGGGGAGCTGTTTTTT. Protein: CASTGRENTGELFF.

The DNA of the CDR3 is TGTGCCAGCAGCCCGGGAGGCACGTACACCGGGGAGCTGTTTTTT. The encoded protein is CASSPGGTYTGELFF. The V call is TRBV27, the J call TRBJ2-2, with 7 positions matching TRBD2. The germline V gene encodes CDR1 MNHEY and CDR2 SMNVEV (reference sequence). The V segment lost 6 bases and the J segment 3 bases; nucleotides outside the gene matches: 7. The CDR3 has 15 amino acids.

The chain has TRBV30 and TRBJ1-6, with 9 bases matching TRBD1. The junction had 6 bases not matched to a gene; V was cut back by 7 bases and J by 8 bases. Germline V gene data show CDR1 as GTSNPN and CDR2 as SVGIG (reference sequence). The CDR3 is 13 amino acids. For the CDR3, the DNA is TGTGCCTCGGACAGGGGCACCTATTCACCCCTCCACTTT. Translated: CASDRGTYSPLHF. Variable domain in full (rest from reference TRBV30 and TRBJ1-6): SQTIHQWPATLVQPVGSPLSLECTVEGTSNPNLYWYRQAAGRGLQLLFYSVGIGQISSEVPQNLSASRPQDRQFILSSKKLLLSDSGFYLCASDRGTYSPLHFGNGTRLTVT.

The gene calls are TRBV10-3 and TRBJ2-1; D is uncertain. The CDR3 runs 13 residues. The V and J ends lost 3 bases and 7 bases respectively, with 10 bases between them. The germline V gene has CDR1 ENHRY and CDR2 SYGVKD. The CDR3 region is CAISDGGKNEQFF. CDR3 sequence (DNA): TGTGCCATCAGTGACGGTGGCAAGAATGAGCAGTTCTTC.

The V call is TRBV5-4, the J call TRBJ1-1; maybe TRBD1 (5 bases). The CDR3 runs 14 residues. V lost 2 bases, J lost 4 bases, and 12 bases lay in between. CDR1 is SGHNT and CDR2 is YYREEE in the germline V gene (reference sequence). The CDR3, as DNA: TGTGCCAGCAGCTTTGGCGGGGGTTTCACTGAAGCTTTCTTT. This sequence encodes CASSFGGGFTEAFF.

The CDR3 protein is CASSLDGGGNTEAFF. The CDR3 DNA follows: TGTGCCAGCAGCTTAGATGGAGGGGGGAACACTGAAGCTTTCTTT. The V call is TRBV11-2, the J call TRBJ1-1, with TRBD1 as a possible D gene (6 bases). From germline, CDR1 is SGHAT and CDR2 FQNNGV. The CDR3 has 15 amino acids. Trimming took 0 bases from V and 1 from J, leaving 9 bases between them.

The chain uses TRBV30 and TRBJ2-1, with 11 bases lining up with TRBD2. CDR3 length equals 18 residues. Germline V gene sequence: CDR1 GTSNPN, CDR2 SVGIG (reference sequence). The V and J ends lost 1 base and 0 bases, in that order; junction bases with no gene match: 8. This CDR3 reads CAWSGLLAGALSYNEQFF. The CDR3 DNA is TGTGCCTGGAGTGGACTACTAGCGGGAGCCCTCTCCTACAATGAGCAGTTCTTC.

The CDR3 sequence is CASSLSPGAVGELFF. CDR3 nucleotide sequence: TGTGCCAGCAGTTTATCCCCCGGGGCGGTCGGGGAGCTGTTTTTT. This rearrangement joins TRBV27 to TRBJ2-2; D may correspond to TRBD1 or TRBD2 (5 bases each). The germline gives CDR1 MNHEY, CDR2 SMNVEV (reference sequence). This CDR3 is 15 amino acids long. V lost 0 bases and J 7 bases, leaving 12 bases between the germline ends.

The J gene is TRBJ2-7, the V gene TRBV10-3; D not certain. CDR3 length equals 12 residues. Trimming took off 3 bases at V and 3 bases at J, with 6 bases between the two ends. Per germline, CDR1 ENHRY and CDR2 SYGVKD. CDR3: CAISDHSYEQYF. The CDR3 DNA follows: TGTGCCATCAGTGATCACAGCTACGAGCAGTACTTC.

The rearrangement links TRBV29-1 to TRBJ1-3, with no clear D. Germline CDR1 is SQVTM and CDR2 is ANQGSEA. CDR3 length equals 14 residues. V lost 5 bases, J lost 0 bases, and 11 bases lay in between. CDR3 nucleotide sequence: TGCAGCGTTCAAGGGCAACTCTCTGGAAACACCATATATTTT. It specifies CSVQGQLSGNTIYF.

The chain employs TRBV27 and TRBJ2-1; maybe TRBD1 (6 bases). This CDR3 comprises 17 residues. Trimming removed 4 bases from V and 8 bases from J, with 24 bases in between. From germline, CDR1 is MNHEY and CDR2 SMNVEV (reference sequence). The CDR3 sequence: CASSSPETGGAGDEQFF. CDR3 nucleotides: TGTGCCAGCAGTTCACCAGAGACAGGCGGCGCTGGGGATGAGCAGTTCTTC.

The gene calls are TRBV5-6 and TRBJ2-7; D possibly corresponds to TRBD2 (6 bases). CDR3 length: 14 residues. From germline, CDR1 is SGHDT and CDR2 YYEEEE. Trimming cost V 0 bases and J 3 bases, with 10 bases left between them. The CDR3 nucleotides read TGTGCCAGCAGCTTGGGCGGGGATTTCTACGAGCAGTACTTC. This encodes CASSLGGDFYEQYF. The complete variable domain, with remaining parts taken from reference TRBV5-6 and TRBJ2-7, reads DAGVTQSPTHLIKTRGQQVTLRCSPKSGHDTVSWYQQALGQGPQFIFQYYEEEERQRGNFPDRFSGHQFPNYSSELNVNALLLGDSALYLCASSLGGDFYEQYFGPGTRLTVT.

The CDR3 bases are TGTGCCAGCAGCCCGCCCGGGACTTCGACCTACAATGAGCAGTTCTTC. It codes for CASSPPGTSTYNEQFF. The chain joins TRBV11-2 to TRBJ2-1; maybe TRBD2 (6 bases). This CDR3 is built from 16 residues. Per germline, CDR1 SGHAT and CDR2 FQNNGV. Trimming pared 5 bases from V and 2 bases from J, leaving 16 bases between.

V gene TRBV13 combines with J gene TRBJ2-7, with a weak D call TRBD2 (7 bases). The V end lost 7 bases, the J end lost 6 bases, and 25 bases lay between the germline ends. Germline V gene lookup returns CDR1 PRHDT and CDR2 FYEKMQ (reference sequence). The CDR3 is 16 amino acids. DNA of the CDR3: TGTGCCAGCACCTCGTTTGGAACGGGGGGCTCGGCCGAGCAGTACTTC. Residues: CASTSFGTGGSAEQYF.

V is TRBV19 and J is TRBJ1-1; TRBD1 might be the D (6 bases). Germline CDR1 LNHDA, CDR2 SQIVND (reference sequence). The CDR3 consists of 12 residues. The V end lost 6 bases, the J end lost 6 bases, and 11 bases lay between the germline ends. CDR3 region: CASRGGGSEAFF. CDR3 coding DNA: TGTGCCAGTAGAGGGGGAGGCTCTGAAGCTTTCTTT.

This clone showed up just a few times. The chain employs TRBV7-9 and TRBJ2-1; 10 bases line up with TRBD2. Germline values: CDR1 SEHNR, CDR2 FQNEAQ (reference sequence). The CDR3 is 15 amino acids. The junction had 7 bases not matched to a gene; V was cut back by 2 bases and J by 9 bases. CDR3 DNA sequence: TGTGCCAGCAGCTTACTTCTAGCGGGAGAGGTTGAGCAGTTCTTC. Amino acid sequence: CASSLLLAGEVEQFF.

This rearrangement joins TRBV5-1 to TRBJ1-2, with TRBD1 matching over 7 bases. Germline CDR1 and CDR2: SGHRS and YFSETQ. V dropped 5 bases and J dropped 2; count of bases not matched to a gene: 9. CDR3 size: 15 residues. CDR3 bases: TGCGCCAGCAGTCCACCGACAGGGCAAAACTATGGCTACACCTTC. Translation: CASSPPTGQNYGYTF.

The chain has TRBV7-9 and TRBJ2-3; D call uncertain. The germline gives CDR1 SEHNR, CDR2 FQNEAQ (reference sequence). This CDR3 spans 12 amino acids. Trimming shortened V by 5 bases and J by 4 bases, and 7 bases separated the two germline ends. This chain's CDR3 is CASSPRSDTQYF. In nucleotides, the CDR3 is TGTGCCAGCAGCCCTAGGTCAGATACGCAGTATTTT.

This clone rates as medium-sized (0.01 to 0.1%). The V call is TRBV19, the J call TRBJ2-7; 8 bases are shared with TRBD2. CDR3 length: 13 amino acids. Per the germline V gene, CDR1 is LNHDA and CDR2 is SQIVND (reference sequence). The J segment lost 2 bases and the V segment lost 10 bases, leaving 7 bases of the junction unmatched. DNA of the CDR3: TGTGCCACCCGGGGGGGGGCGGCCTACGAGCAGTACTTC. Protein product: CATRGGAAYEQYF.

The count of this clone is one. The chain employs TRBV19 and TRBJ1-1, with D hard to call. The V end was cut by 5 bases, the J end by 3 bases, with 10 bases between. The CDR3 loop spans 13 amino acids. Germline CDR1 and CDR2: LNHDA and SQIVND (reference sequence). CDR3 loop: CASSAEGYTEAFF. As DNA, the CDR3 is TGTGCCAGTAGTGCAGAAGGATACACTGAAGCTTTCTTT. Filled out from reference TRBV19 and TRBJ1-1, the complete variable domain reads DGGITQSPKYLFRKEGQNVTLSCEQNLNHDAMYWYRQDPGQGLRLIYYSQIVNDFQKGDIAEGYSVSREKKESFPLTVTSAQKNPTAFYLCASSAEGYTEAFFGQGTRLTVV.

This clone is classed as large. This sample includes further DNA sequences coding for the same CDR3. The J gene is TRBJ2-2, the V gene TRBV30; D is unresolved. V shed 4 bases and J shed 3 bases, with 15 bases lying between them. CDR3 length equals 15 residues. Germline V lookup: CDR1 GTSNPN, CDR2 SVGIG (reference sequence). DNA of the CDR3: TGTGCCTGGAATCTCTGGGTTGAAGACACCGGGGAGCTGTTTTTT. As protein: CAWNLWVEDTGELFF.